The 4 T cell receptor beta chains below were found in one sample sequenced in a study of tumor-infiltrating lymphocytes in primary liver carcinoma. With approximately 500 ng total RNA as template and a constant-region primer, TCR beta cDNA was made. Libraries of TCR beta came from three nested multiplex PCR rounds with slightly modified ARM-PCR. The first two PCR rounds, approximately 10 cycles each, used TRBV1-TRBV30 forward primers and a C-beta reverse primer. MiXCR, applied by TCRdb to the multiplex PCR reads, yields one record per CDR3 protein. The sample carries around 47,000 distinct CDR3 sequences, approximately 73% recorded once. Co-extraction of both nucleic acids (RNA and DNA) used roughly 20-33 mg of unsorted bulk tissue. The sample taken for sequencing was liver tumor tissue from sampling region 2. This sample's subset: tumor region T2, inferior pole. The receptors were sampled from a middle-aged man with primary liver carcinoma and hepatitis B virus infection.

The V gene is TRBV6-1, the J gene TRBJ2-1, with 12 positions matching TRBD2. V shed 6 bases, J shed 8 bases, and the junction held 11 bases outside the gene matches. This CDR3 region has 16 residues. Looked up from germline, CDR1 is MNHNS and CDR2 is SASEGT. The CDR3 bases are TGTGCCAGCAGCCCAGGACTAGCGGGAACCAACGATGAGCAGTTCTTC. Its translation is CASSPGLAGTNDEQFF.

Comments on this clonotype: Germline and junction disagree at one end, which may indicate a read error. In DNA form, the CDR3 reads TGCGCCAGCAGCTTAGATGGGGCGGCCTATGGCTACACCTTC. Its protein is CASSLDGAAYGYTF. The gene calls are TRBV11-2 and TRBJ1-2, with TRBD1 as a possible D gene (5 bases). Per germline, CDR1 SGHAT and CDR2 FQNNGV. This CDR3 spans 14 amino acids. The entire variable domain, with the rest obtained from reference TRBV11-2 and TRBJ1-2, is as follows: EAGVAQSPRYKIIEKRQSVAFWCNPISGHATLYWYQQILGQGPKLLIQFQNNGVVDDSQLPKDRFSAERLKGVDSTLKIQPAKLEDSAVYLCASSLDGAAYGYTFGSGTRLTVV.

CDR3 DNA sequence: TGTGCCAGCACCCAGACAGGGGGCGCACGATACGAGCAGTACTTC. Translation gives CASTQTGGARYEQYF. This chain links TRBV14 with TRBJ2-7; 10 nucleotides align to TRBD1. Germline V gives CDR1 SGHDN, CDR2 FVKESK. V dropped 7 bases and J dropped 4; count of bases not matched to a gene: 10. This CDR3 is 15 amino acids long.

In regard to this clonotype: Given the absence of the conserved phenylalanine or tryptophan at the CDR3 end, a read error is likely. The chain couples TRBV5-1 to TRBJ2-7; a weak D match, TRBD2 (6 bases). Per germline, CDR1 SGHRS and CDR2 YFSETQ. Trimming took off 3 bases at V and 3 bases at J, with 16 bases between the two ends. The length of the CDR3 is 15 residues. CDR3 bases: TGCGCCAGCAGCTCCGCCGGGACTGGACTCTACGAGCAGTACTTA. Its protein is CASSSAGTGLYEQYL.